Reported below is one T cell receptor (beta chain). The germline V and J ends were trimmed by 2 bases and 11 bases, with 13 bases remaining between them. Germline values: CDR1 GTSNPN, CDR2 SVGIG (reference sequence). This CDR3 comprises 12 residues. The data originate from a study of tumor-infiltrating lymphocytes in primary liver carcinoma. Total RNA (roughly 550 ng) served as template for TCR beta cDNA synthesis primed by a constant-region primer. Slightly modified ARM-PCR with three nested multiplex PCR rounds yielded TCR beta libraries. A C-beta reverse primer was combined with TRBV1-TRBV30 forward primers in the first two PCR rounds, and each round had approximately 10 cycles. A single record per CDR3 protein comes from TCRdb applying MiXCR to the multiplex PCR reads. There are some 190,000 distinct CDR3 sequences in the sample; over 50% occur only once, and about 72% lies in the top ten. Blood RNA came from unsorted whole blood; germline DNA was also extracted.

The material sequenced was peripheral blood. The receptor was isolated from a man aged 35-49 years with primary liver carcinoma and hepatitis B virus infection. The chain has TRBV30 and TRBJ1-5, with D hard to call. CDR3 nucleotide sequence: TGTGCCTGGAGTCCACCAGGCGGGACCCAGCATTTT. Its protein product is CAWSPPGGTQHF.